These T cell receptor beta chains were read from a single sample in a study of vaccination and CD4 T cells after COVID-19. TCRdb reprocessed the PCR reads via MiXCR and lists one record per CDR3 protein. The sample lists about 21,000 distinct CDR3 sequences; 46% were seen once. Their antigen targets remain unknown. The material sequenced was CD4+ T cells from blood, cultured in vitro, taken about 7 months after SARS-CoV-2 vaccination. The source is a human donor who had recovered from COVID-19. Each CDR3 is given with its conserved first and last residue. The D gene is left open where the match is weak. Some rows have no size entry. The others give once, few or many, or a class for an expanded clone.

>15|TRBV12-2|NA|NA|TRBJ2-7
CASRLGAPGGYEQYF
TGTGCAAGTCGCTTGGGAGCCCCCGGTGGTTACGAGCAGTACTTC
>15|TRBV7-9|NA|NA|TRBJ2-1
CASSLWARRLNEQFF
TGTGCCAGCAGCTTATGGGCTAGAAGGTTGAATGAGCAGTTCTTC
>12|TRBV7-2|NA|few|TRBJ2-3
CASSLSTDTQYF
TGTGCCAGCAGTTTAAGTACAGATACGCAGTATTTT
>14|TRBV15|NA|NA|TRBJ1-5
CATSRDSLNQPQHF
TGTGCCACCAGCAGAGATAGTTTGAATCAGCCCCAGCATTTT
>12|TRBV10-1|NA|few|TRBJ1-1
CASSEPGGVGLF
TGCGCCAGCAGTGAGCCGGGGGGGGTAGGACTCTTT
>14|TRBV29-1|TRBD1|NA|TRBJ2-5
CSVDGQGVAETQYF
TGCAGCGTTGATGGACAGGGGGTCGCAGAGACCCAGTACTTC
>13|TRBV27|NA|once|TRBJ2-5
CASSLSIGETQYF
TGTGCCAGCAGTTTAAGTATAGGTGAGACCCAGTACTTC
>15|TRBV5-6|NA|NA|TRBJ2-6
CASSLGLSGANVLTF
TGTGCCAGCAGCTTGGGGCTCTCTGGGGCCAACGTCCTGACTTTC
>11|TRBV7-9|TRBD1|medium-sized|TRBJ1-1
CASTTGQVAFF
TGTGCCAGCACCACCGGACAGGTAGCTTTCTTT
>13|TRBV20-1|NA|NA|TRBJ2-7
CSATVGTPYEQYF
TGCAGTGCTACGGTCGGGACCCCCTACGAGCAGTACTTC
>15|TRBV20-1|NA|few|TRBJ2-3
CSAKAPGFRADTQYF
TGCAGTGCTAAAGCTCCAGGGTTTAGGGCAGATACGCAGTATTTT
>16|TRBV7-9|TRBD1|few|TRBJ2-7
CASSPGQGATRYEQYF
TGTGCCAGCAGCCCCGGACAGGGTGCTACCCGATACGAGCAGTACTTC
>14|TRBV6-5|NA|NA|TRBJ1-2
CASSYGRDVYGYTF
TGTGCCAGCAGTTACGGGCGGGACGTCTATGGCTACACCTTC
>13|TRBV4-2|NA|few|TRBJ2-7
CASSHRGEGEQYF
TGTGCCAGCAGCCATAGGGGGGAAGGAGAGCAGTACTTC
>12|TRBV7-8|NA|few|TRBJ1-2
CASSLVGYGYTF
TGTGCCAGCAGCTTAGTGGGGTATGGCTACACCTTC
>13|TRBV20-1|TRBD1|NA|TRBJ1-2
CSASTGGSYGYTF
TGCAGTGCTAGTACAGGGGGTAGCTATGGCTACACCTTC
>16|TRBV27|TRBD1|few|TRBJ1-2
CASSSTRWTGNYGYTF
TGTGCCAGCAGTTCAACCCGCTGGACAGGGAACTATGGCTACACCTTC
>13|TRBV15|NA|NA|TRBJ1-1
CATSSKGNTEAFF
TGTGCCACCAGCAGTAAGGGCAACACTGAAGCTTTCTTT
>16|TRBV11-2|NA|once|TRBJ2-5
CASSRAPGAAQETQYF
TGTGCCAGCAGCCGAGCCCCCGGGGCGGCACAAGAGACCCAGTACTTC
>12|TRBV20-1|TRBD1|NA|TRBJ2-7
CSAWDSPYEQYF
TGCAGTGCCTGGGACAGTCCCTACGAGCAGTACTTC